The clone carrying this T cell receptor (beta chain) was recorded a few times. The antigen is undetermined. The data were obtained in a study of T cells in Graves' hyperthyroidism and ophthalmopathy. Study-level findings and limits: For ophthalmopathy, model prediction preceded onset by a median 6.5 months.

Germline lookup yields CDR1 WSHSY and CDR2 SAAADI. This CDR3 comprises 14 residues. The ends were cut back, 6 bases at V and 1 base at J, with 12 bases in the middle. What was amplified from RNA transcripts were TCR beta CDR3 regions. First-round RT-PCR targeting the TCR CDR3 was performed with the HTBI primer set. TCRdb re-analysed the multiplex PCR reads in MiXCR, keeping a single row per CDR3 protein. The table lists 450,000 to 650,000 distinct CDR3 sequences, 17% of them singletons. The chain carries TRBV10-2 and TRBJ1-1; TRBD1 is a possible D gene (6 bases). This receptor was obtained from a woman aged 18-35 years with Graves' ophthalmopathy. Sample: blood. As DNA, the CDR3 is TGCGCCAGCAGCGATCGGGACACGAACACTGAAGCTTTCTTT. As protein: CASSDRDTNTEAFF.